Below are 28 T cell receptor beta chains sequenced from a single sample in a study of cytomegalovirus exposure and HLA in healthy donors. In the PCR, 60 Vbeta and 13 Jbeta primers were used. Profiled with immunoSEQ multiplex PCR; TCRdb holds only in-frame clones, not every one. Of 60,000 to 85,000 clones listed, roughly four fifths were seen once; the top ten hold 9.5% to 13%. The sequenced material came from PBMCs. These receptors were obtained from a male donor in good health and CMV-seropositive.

The CDR3 spells CASSGQGSTEAFF. The CDR3 bases are TGCGCCAGCAGTGGACAGGGATCGACTGAAGCTTTCTTT. V gene TRBV10-1 combines with J gene TRBJ1-1; 7 nucleotides match TRBD1. This CDR3 spans 13 amino acids. The V segment lost 4 bases and the J segment 5 bases; nucleotides outside the gene matches: 4. CDR1 is WNHNN and CDR2 is SYGVQD in the germline V gene (reference sequence).

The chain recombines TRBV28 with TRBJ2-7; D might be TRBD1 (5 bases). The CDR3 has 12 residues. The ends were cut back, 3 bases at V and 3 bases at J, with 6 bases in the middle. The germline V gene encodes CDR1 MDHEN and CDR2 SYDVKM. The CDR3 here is CASSLTDYEQYF. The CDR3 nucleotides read TGTGCCAGCAGTTTGACAGACTACGAGCAGTACTTC.

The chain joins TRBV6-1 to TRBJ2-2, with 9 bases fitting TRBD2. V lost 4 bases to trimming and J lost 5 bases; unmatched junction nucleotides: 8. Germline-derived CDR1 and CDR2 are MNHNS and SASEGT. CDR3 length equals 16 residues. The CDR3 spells CASSASSGTPTGELFF. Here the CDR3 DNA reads TGTGCCAGCAGTGCCTCTAGCGGGACGCCTACCGGGGAGCTGTTTTTT.

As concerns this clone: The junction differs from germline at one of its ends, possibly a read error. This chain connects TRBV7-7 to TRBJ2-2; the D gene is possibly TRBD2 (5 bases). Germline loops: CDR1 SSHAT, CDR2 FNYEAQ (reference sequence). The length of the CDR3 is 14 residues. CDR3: CPKPSSEGTGELFF. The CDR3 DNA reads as TGCCCCAAGCCCAGCAGTGAGGGCACCGGGGAGCTGTTTTTT.

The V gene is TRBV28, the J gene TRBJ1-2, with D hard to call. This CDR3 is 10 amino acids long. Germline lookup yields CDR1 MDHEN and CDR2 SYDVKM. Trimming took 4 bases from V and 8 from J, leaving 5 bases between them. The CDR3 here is CASSSRGYTF. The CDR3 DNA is TGTGCCAGCAGTTCCAGGGGCTACACCTTC.

The CDR3 bases are TGTGCCAGCAGTGAATTTAGACAGGGGGCTGGAAACACCATATATTTT. Its translation is CASSEFRQGAGNTIYF. This rearrangement joins TRBV25-1 to TRBJ1-3, with 9 bases lining up with TRBD1. The germline gives CDR1 MGHDK, CDR2 SYGVNS. The junction had 3 bases not matched to a gene; V was cut back by 1 base and J by 2 bases. This CDR3 spans 16 amino acids.

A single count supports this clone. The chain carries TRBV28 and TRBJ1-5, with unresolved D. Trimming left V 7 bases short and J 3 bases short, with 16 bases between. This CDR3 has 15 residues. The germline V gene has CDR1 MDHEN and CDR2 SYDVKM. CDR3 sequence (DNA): TGTGCCAGCAAACCGGGTCTCAGCTCCAATCAGCCCCAGCATTTT. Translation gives CASKPGLSSNQPQHF. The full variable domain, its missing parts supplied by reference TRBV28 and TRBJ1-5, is DVKVTQSSRYLVKRTGEKVFLECVQDMDHENMFWYRQDPGLGLRLIYFSYDVKMKEKGDIPEGYSVSREKKERFSLILESASTNQTSMYLCASKPGLSSNQPQHFGDGTRLSIL.

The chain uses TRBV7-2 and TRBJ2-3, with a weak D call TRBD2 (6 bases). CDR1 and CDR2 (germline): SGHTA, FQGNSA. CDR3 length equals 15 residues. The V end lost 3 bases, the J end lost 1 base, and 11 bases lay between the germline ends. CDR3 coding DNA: TGTGCCAGCAGCTTCGTGTCGGGAGGCACAGATACGCAGTATTTT. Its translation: CASSFVSGGTDTQYF.

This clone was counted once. CDR3 in amino acids: CASRPRGAGGDTQYF. CDR3 bases: TGTGCCAGCAGACCACGGGGGGCAGGTGGAGATACGCAGTATTTT. J is TRBJ2-3 and V is TRBV7-2; D is possibly TRBD2 (7 bases). From germline, CDR1 is SGHTA and CDR2 FQGNSA. The germline V and J ends were trimmed by 6 bases and 5 bases, with 18 bases remaining between them. The CDR3 consists of 15 residues. Combining the CDR3 with reference TRBV7-2 and TRBJ2-3 gives the whole variable domain GAGVSQSPSNKVTEKGKDVELRCDPISGHTALYWYRQSLGQGLEFLIYFQGNSAPDKSGLPSDRFSAERTGGSVSTLTIQRTQQEDSAVYLCASRPRGAGGDTQYFGPGTRLTVL.

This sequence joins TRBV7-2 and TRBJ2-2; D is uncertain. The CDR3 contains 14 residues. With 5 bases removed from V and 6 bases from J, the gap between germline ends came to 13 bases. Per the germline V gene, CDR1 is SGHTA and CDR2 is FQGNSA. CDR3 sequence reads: CASSRTAGPGELFF. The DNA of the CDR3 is TGTGCCAGCAGCCGCACTGCCGGTCCCGGGGAGCTGTTTTTT.

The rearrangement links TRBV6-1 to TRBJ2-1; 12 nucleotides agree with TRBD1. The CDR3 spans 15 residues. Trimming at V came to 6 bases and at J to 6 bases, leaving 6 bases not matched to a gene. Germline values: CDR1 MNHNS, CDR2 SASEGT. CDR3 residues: CASRVGQGAGNEQFF. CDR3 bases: TGTGCCAGCAGGGTGGGACAGGGGGCAGGCAATGAGCAGTTCTTC.

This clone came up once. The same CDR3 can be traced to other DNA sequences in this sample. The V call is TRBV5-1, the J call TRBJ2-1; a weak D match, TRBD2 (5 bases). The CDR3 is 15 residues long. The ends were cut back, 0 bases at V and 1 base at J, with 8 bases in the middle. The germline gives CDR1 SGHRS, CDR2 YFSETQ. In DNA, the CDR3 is TGCGCCAGCAGCTTGGTAGAGGGATCCTACAATGAGCAGTTCTTC. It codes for CASSLVEGSYNEQFF.

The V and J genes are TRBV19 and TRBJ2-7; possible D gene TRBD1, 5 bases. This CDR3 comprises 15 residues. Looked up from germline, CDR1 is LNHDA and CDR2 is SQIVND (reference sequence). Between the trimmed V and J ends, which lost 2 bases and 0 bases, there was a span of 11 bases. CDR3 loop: CASSIKDTSSYEQYF. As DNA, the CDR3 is TGTGCCAGTAGTATAAAGGACACGTCCTCCTACGAGCAGTACTTC. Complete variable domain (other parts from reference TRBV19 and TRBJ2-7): DGGITQSPKYLFRKEGQNVTLSCEQNLNHDAMYWYRQDPGQGLRLIYYSQIVNDFQKGDIAEGYSVSREKKESFPLTVTSAQKNPTAFYLCASSIKDTSSYEQYFGPGTRLTVT.

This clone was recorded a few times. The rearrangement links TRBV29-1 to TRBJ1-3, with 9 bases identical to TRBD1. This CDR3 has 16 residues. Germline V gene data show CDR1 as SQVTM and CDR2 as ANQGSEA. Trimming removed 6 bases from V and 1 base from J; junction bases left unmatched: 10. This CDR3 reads CSVRAGTGSSGNTIYF. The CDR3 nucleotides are TGCAGCGTCCGAGCCGGGACAGGGTCTTCTGGAAACACCATATATTTT.

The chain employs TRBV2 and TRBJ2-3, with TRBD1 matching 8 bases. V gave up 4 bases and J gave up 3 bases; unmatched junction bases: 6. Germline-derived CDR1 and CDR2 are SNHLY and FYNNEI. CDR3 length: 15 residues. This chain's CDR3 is CASSGPGQGTDTQYF. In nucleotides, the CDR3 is TGTGCCAGCAGTGGCCCCGGACAGGGAACAGATACGCAGTATTTT.

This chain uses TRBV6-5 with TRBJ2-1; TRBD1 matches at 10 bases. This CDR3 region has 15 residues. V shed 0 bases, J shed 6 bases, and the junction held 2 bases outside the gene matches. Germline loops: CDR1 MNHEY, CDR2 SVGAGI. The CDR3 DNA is TGTGCCAGCAGTTACTCGAGGACAGGGGGCAATGAGCAGTTCTTC. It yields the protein CASSYSRTGGNEQFF.

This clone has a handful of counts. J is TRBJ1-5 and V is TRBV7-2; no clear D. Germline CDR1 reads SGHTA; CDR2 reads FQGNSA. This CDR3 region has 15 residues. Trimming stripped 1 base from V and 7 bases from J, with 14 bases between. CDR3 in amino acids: CASSLEVSRLQPQHF. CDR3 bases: TGTGCCAGCAGCTTAGAAGTCTCCAGGTTGCAGCCCCAGCATTTT.

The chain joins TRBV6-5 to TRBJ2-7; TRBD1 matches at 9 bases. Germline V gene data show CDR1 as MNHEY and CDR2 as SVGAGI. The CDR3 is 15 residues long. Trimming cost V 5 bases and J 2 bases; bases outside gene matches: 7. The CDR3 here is CASSHRDREPYEQYF. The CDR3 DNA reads TGTGCCAGCAGTCACCGGGACAGGGAACCCTACGAGCAGTACTTC.

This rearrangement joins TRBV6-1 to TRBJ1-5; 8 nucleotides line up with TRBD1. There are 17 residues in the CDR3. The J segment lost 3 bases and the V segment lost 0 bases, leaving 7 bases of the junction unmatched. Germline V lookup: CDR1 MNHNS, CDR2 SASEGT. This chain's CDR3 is CASSEASGTGYNQPQHF. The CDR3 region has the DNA TGTGCCAGCAGTGAAGCCTCCGGGACAGGATACAATCAGCCCCAGCATTTT.

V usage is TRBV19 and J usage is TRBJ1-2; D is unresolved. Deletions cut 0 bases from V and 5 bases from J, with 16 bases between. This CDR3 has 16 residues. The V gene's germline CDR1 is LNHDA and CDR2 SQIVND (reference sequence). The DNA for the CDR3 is TGTGCCAGTAGTATAGATTCCTCCGGGAGATGGTATGGCTACACCTTC. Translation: CASSIDSSGRWYGYTF. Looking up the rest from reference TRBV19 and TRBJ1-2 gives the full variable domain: DGGITQSPKYLFRKEGQNVTLSCEQNLNHDAMYWYRQDPGQGLRLIYYSQIVNDFQKGDIAEGYSVSREKKESFPLTVTSAQKNPTAFYLCASSIDSSGRWYGYTFGSGTRLTVV.

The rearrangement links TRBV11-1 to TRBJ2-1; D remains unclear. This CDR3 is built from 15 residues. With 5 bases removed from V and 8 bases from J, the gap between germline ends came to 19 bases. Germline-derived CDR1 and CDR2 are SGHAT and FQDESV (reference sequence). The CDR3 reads CASSLRAQSYDEQFF. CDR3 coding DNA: TGTGCCAGCAGCCTTAGAGCCCAATCGTATGATGAGCAGTTCTTC.

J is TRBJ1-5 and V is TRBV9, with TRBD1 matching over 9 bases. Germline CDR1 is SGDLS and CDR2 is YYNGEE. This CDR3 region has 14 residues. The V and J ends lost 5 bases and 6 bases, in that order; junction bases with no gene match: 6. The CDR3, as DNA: TGTGCCAGCAGTCCCGGACAGGGGAGTCAGCCCCAGCATTTT. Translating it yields CASSPGQGSQPQHF.

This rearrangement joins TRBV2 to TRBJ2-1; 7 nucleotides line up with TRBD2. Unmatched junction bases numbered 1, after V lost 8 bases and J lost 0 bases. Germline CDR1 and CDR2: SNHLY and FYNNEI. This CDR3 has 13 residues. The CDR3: CASGGDSYNEQFF. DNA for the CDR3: TGTGCCAGCGGGGGGGACTCCTACAATGAGCAGTTCTTC.

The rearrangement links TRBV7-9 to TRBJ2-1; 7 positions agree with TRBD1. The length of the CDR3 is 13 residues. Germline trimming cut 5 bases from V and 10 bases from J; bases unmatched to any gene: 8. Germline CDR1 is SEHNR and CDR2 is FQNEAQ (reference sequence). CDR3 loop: CASSPDRTGEQFF. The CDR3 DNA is TGTGCCAGCAGCCCGGATAGGACAGGAGAGCAGTTCTTC. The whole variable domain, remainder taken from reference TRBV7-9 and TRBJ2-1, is DTGVSQNPRHKITKRGQNVTFRCDPISEHNRLYWYRQTLGQGPEFLTYFQNEAQLEKSRLLSDRFSAERPKGSFSTLEIQRTEQGDSAMYLCASSPDRTGEQFFGPGTRLTVL.

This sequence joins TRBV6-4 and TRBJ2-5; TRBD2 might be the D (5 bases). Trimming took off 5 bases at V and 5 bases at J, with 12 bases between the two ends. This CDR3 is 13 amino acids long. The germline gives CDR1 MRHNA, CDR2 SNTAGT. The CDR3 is CASSFDSGETQYF. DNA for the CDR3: TGTGCCAGCAGTTTTGACTCGGGGGAGACCCAGTACTTC.

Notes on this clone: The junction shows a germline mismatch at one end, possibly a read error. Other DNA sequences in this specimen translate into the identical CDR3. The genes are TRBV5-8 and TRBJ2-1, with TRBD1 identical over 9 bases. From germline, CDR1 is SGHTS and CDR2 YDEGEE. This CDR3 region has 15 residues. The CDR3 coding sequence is TGTGCCAGCACCTTGACAGGGACAGGGTCTTATGAGCAGTTCTTC. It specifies CASTLTGTGSYEQFF.

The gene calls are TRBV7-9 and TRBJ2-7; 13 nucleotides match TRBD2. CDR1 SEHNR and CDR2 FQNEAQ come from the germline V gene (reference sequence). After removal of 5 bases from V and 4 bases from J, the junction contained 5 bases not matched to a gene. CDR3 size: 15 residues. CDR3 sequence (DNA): TGTGCCAGCAGCCTCGGGACTAGCGGGGTTTACGAGCAGTACTTC. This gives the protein CASSLGTSGVYEQYF.

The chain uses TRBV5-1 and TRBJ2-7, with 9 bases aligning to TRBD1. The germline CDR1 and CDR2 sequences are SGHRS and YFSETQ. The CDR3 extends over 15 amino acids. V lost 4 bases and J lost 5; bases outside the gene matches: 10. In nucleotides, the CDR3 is TGCGCCAGCAGCACAAGGGGACAGGGCCTCAACGAGCAGTACTTC. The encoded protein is CASSTRGQGLNEQYF.